These T cell receptor beta chains were read from a single sample in a study of CD8+ T cells in alopecia areata. Profiling relied on immunoSEQ multiplex PCR, and the TCRdb table lists in-frame clones only, not all of them. Among 130,000 to 150,000 clones, approximately 85% were seen once, and the ten largest hold 25%. The sequencing used CD8+ T cells sorted from blood, collected at week 4, from a patient treated with tofacitinib. The source of these receptors is a human donor with alopecia areata. Each CDR3 is given with its conserved first and last residue. Fields, in order: J gene, V gene, clone size, D gene, CDR3 length, CDR3 DNA, CDR3 protein. The D gene is left open where the match is weak. Clone size is shown for a subset of rows, as once, few, many or a class of expanded clone.

j_call: TRBJ2-5
v_call: TRBV29-1
clone_size: few
d_call: .
cdr3_length: 12
cdr3_nt: TGCAGCGTGAGGGACCTCCAAGAGACCCAGTACTTC
cdr3_aa: CSVRDLQETQYF

j_call: TRBJ2-7
v_call: TRBV7-9
clone_size: .
d_call: .
cdr3_length: 16
cdr3_nt: TGTGCCAGCAGCTTAGGGCCCCACACACAGGGCTACGAGCAGTACTTC
cdr3_aa: CASSLGPHTQGYEQYF

j_call: TRBJ2-1
v_call: TRBV5-6
clone_size: .
d_call: .
cdr3_length: 14
cdr3_nt: TGTGCCAGCAGCCCATTGACAGACTACAATGAGCAGTTCTTC
cdr3_aa: CASSPLTDYNEQFF

j_call: TRBJ2-4
v_call: TRBV27
clone_size: .
d_call: TRBD2
cdr3_length: 15
cdr3_nt: TGTGCCAGCAGCCCGGCTAAGCGGGGGGGTAACATTCAGTACTTC
cdr3_aa: CASSPAKRGGNIQYF

j_call: TRBJ2-1
v_call: TRBV5-1
clone_size: .
d_call: .
cdr3_length: 13
cdr3_nt: TGCGCCAGCAGCTTAGTGCAGTTCAATGAGCAGTTCTTC
cdr3_aa: CASSLVQFNEQFF

j_call: TRBJ1-1
v_call: TRBV6-5
clone_size: few
d_call: .
cdr3_length: 13
cdr3_nt: TGTGCCAGCACAGACGGGGTGGGCACTGAAGCTTTCTTT
cdr3_aa: CASTDGVGTEAFF

j_call: TRBJ2-5
v_call: TRBV7-2
clone_size: .
d_call: .
cdr3_length: 12
cdr3_nt: TGTGCCAGCAGCTTTGCCCAAGAGACCCAGTACTTC
cdr3_aa: CASSFAQETQYF

j_call: TRBJ1-1
v_call: TRBV5-6
clone_size: .
d_call: .
cdr3_length: 14
cdr3_nt: TGTGCCAGCAGCTTGGGCGGACCGGGTACTGAAGCTTTCTTT
cdr3_aa: CASSLGGPGTEAFF

j_call: TRBJ1-2
v_call: TRBV29-1
clone_size: .
d_call: TRBD1
cdr3_length: 13
cdr3_nt: TGCAGCGTAGAAGGGGACAGGCACTATGGCTACACCTTC
cdr3_aa: CSVEGDRHYGYTF

j_call: TRBJ2-7
v_call: TRBV4-1
clone_size: .
d_call: TRBD1
cdr3_length: 14
cdr3_nt: TGCGCCAGCAGCTGGGGACAGGGAAGTTACGAGCAGTACTTC
cdr3_aa: CASSWGQGSYEQYF

j_call: TRBJ1-1
v_call: TRBV29-1
clone_size: .
d_call: .
cdr3_length: 12
cdr3_nt: TGCAGCGTTGCTTTGGGGAGCACTGAAGCTTTCTTT
cdr3_aa: CSVALGSTEAFF

j_call: TRBJ2-7
v_call: TRBV19
clone_size: .
d_call: .
cdr3_length: 14
cdr3_nt: TGTGCCAGTAGTATAGGTCCAGGGGATTACGAGCAGTACTTC
cdr3_aa: CASSIGPGDYEQYF

j_call: TRBJ2-7
v_call: TRBV7-6
clone_size: .
d_call: TRBD1
cdr3_length: 15
cdr3_nt: TGTGCCAGCAGCCTAGGACAGGGTAAGATCTACGAGCAGTACTTC
cdr3_aa: CASSLGQGKIYEQYF

j_call: TRBJ1-5
v_call: TRBV6-1
clone_size: .
d_call: .
cdr3_length: 15
cdr3_nt: TGTGCCAGCAGTGAGACAACCGCCAAGCATCAGCCCCAGCATTTT
cdr3_aa: CASSETTAKHQPQHF

j_call: TRBJ2-1
v_call: TRBV27
clone_size: few
d_call: TRBD2
cdr3_length: 16
cdr3_nt: TGTGCCAGCAGTTTATGGGTAGCGGGGGAGAACAATGAGCAGTTCTTC
cdr3_aa: CASSLWVAGENNEQFF

j_call: TRBJ2-7
v_call: TRBV13
clone_size: .
d_call: .
cdr3_length: 14
cdr3_nt: TGTGCCAGCAGCTTATTAGGACCTACCTACGAGCAGTACTTC
cdr3_aa: CASSLLGPTYEQYF

j_call: TRBJ1-6
v_call: TRBV14
clone_size: .
d_call: .
cdr3_length: 16
cdr3_nt: TGTGCCAGCAGCCAAGAGCAGGGCAGCTATAATTCACCCCTCCACTTT
cdr3_aa: CASSQEQGSYNSPLHF

j_call: TRBJ2-3
v_call: TRBV29-1
clone_size: .
d_call: TRBD2
cdr3_length: 15
cdr3_nt: TGCAGCACCTGGGGTGAGGCTAGCGGGTCTGATACGCAGTATTTT
cdr3_aa: CSTWGEASGSDTQYF

j_call: TRBJ1-2
v_call: TRBV7-9
clone_size: .
d_call: .
cdr3_length: 14
cdr3_nt: TGTGCCAGCAGCCCCCGGGACATGAACTATGGCTACACCTTC
cdr3_aa: CASSPRDMNYGYTF

j_call: TRBJ2-7
v_call: TRBV19
clone_size: few
d_call: TRBD2
cdr3_length: 14
cdr3_nt: TGTGCCAGTAGTCCAGGACTAGCGGGGTACGAGCAGTACTTC
cdr3_aa: CASSPGLAGYEQYF

j_call: TRBJ2-7
v_call: TRBV4-2
clone_size: .
d_call: TRBD1
cdr3_length: 15
cdr3_nt: TGTGCCAGCAGCCAGCAGACAGGGGGGACCTACGAGCAGTACTTC
cdr3_aa: CASSQQTGGTYEQYF

j_call: TRBJ1-1
v_call: TRBV29-1
clone_size: .
d_call: .
cdr3_length: 11
cdr3_nt: TGCAGCGTAGGGATGAACACTGAAGCTTTCTTT
cdr3_aa: CSVGMNTEAFF

j_call: TRBJ2-5
v_call: TRBV4-1
clone_size: .
d_call: .
cdr3_length: 16
cdr3_nt: TGCGCCAGCAGCCCCCCTGGCGGACTTGTCCAAGAGACCCAGTACTTC
cdr3_aa: CASSPPGGLVQETQYF

j_call: TRBJ2-7
v_call: TRBV10-3
clone_size: .
d_call: .
cdr3_length: 14
cdr3_nt: TGTGCCATCAGTGAGTCGGCAGGGGGGTACGAGCAGTACTTC
cdr3_aa: CAISESAGGYEQYF

j_call: TRBJ2-3
v_call: TRBV27
clone_size: .
d_call: .
cdr3_length: 13
cdr3_nt: TGTGCCAGCAGTCTTACGACGGCAGATACGCAGTATTTT
cdr3_aa: CASSLTTADTQYF

j_call: TRBJ1-4
v_call: TRBV5-4
clone_size: .
d_call: .
cdr3_length: 16
cdr3_nt: TGTGCCAGCAGCTTGGGTCCCGCAGCAACTAATGAAAAACTGTTTTTT
cdr3_aa: CASSLGPAATNEKLFF

j_call: TRBJ2-7
v_call: TRBV4-3
clone_size: .
d_call: .
cdr3_length: 15
cdr3_nt: TGCGCCAGCAGCCAGGGGGGAGGAAGGGCCTACGAGCAGTACTTC
cdr3_aa: CASSQGGGRAYEQYF

j_call: TRBJ1-4
v_call: TRBV6-6
clone_size: .
d_call: .
cdr3_length: 16
cdr3_nt: TGTGCCAGCAGTCTCCTTACCCCTCCGGCTAATGAAAAACTGTTTTTT
cdr3_aa: CASSLLTPPANEKLFF

j_call: TRBJ1-3
v_call: TRBV7-6
clone_size: .
d_call: .
cdr3_length: 17
cdr3_nt: TGTGCCAGCAGCGACCAATGGGACACATGGACTGGAAACACCATATATTTT
cdr3_aa: CASSDQWDTWTGNTIYF

j_call: TRBJ1-3
v_call: TRBV7-9
clone_size: .
d_call: .
cdr3_length: 13
cdr3_nt: TGTGCCAGCGCGCCACCGGTCGAAAACACCATATATTTT
cdr3_aa: CASAPPVENTIYF

j_call: TRBJ2-1
v_call: TRBV2
clone_size: .
d_call: .
cdr3_length: 10
cdr3_nt: TGTGCCAGCAGGTACAATGAGCAGTTCTTC
cdr3_aa: CASRYNEQFF

j_call: TRBJ2-1
v_call: TRBV4-1
clone_size: .
d_call: TRBD2
cdr3_length: 19
cdr3_nt: TGCGCCAGCAGCCAAGATCCGTTAGCGGCTAGCGGGGGGCCCAATGAGCAGTTCTTC
cdr3_aa: CASSQDPLAASGGPNEQFF

j_call: TRBJ2-7
v_call: TRBV29-1
clone_size: few
d_call: .
cdr3_length: 11
cdr3_nt: TGCAGCGTTGAGACAGCGGAGAAGCAGTACTTC
cdr3_aa: CSVETAEKQYF

j_call: TRBJ1-2
v_call: TRBV27
clone_size: .
d_call: .
cdr3_length: 13
cdr3_nt: TGTGCCAGCAGTTTCCAGGGAGGGTATGGCTACACCTTC
cdr3_aa: CASSFQGGYGYTF

j_call: TRBJ2-7
v_call: TRBV5-4
clone_size: .
d_call: TRBD1
cdr3_length: 15
cdr3_nt: TGTGCCAGCACCCTCGACAGGGAACCATCCTACGAGCAGTACTTC
cdr3_aa: CASTLDREPSYEQYF

j_call: TRBJ2-7
v_call: TRBV13
clone_size: once
d_call: .
cdr3_length: 16
cdr3_nt: TGTGCCAGCAGCCCACACGGTTGGGCCGCCTACGTCGAGCAGTACTTC
cdr3_aa: CASSPHGWAAYVEQYF

j_call: TRBJ2-7
v_call: TRBV27
clone_size: few
d_call: .
cdr3_length: 15
cdr3_nt: TGTGCCAGCAGTCCCAGGGTTGGTCCCTCCTACGAGCAGTACTTC
cdr3_aa: CASSPRVGPSYEQYF

j_call: TRBJ2-2
v_call: TRBV6-1
clone_size: .
d_call: TRBD1
cdr3_length: 18
cdr3_nt: TGTGCCAGCAGTGTAGAGAGTGAGGGGACAGGTTTATTCGGGGAGCTGTTTTTT
cdr3_aa: CASSVESEGTGLFGELFF

j_call: TRBJ1-1
v_call: TRBV10-2
clone_size: few
d_call: .
cdr3_length: 11
cdr3_nt: TGCGCCAGCAAGGTTGGAGGGGAAGCTTTCTTT
cdr3_aa: CASKVGGEAFF

j_call: TRBJ2-1
v_call: TRBV28
clone_size: few
d_call: .
cdr3_length: 15
cdr3_nt: TGTGCCAGCAGGGAAGGGACATTTCTTTACGATGAGCAGTTCTTC
cdr3_aa: CASREGTFLYDEQFF

j_call: TRBJ2-7
v_call: TRBV30
clone_size: .
d_call: .
cdr3_length: 13
cdr3_nt: TGTGCCTGGAGTGAGGGACCCTGGGCCGAGCAGTACTTC
cdr3_aa: CAWSEGPWAEQYF

j_call: TRBJ2-5
v_call: TRBV29-1
clone_size: .
d_call: .
cdr3_length: 15
cdr3_nt: TGCAGCGTTGAAGCCCGGGATAATTACCAAGAGACCCAGTACTTC
cdr3_aa: CSVEARDNYQETQYF

j_call: TRBJ2-2
v_call: TRBV15
clone_size: .
d_call: TRBD1
cdr3_length: 16
cdr3_nt: TGTGCCACCAGCTCCCGGGACAGGGGGCGCGACGGGGAGCTGTTTTTT
cdr3_aa: CATSSRDRGRDGELFF

j_call: TRBJ2-2
v_call: TRBV27
clone_size: .
d_call: .
cdr3_length: 14
cdr3_nt: TGTGCCAGCAGTTATGGACAGCACACCGGGGAGCTGTTTTTT
cdr3_aa: CASSYGQHTGELFF